The next 25 T cell receptor beta chains were all read from a single sample in a study of technical replicates of blood from a handful of donors listed by TCRdb under 2017. Library prep was done by the immunoSEQ multiplex PCR assay. Imported from immuneACCESS, the table was reduced by TCRdb to in-frame sequences with V and J called. These copies leave out some clones; in studies compared against another copy, an unresolved V gene accounts for under half, and the cause of the remainder is not known. The sample includes fewer than 20,000 clones, with around 86% observed a single time. The top ten constitute roughly an eighth of the sample. The sequenced material came from PBMCs. The source is a human donor in good health.

J is TRBJ2-5 and V is TRBV28; 14 bases are a match to TRBD2. The trim removed 4 bases at V and 6 bases at J, leaving 10 bases unmatched. Per germline, CDR1 MDHEN and CDR2 SYDVKM. The CDR3 covers 17 residues. CDR3 amino acids: CASSSGLAGEGGKTQYF. The CDR3 coding sequence is TGTGCCAGCAGTTCGGGACTAGCGGGAGAGGGTGGAAAGACCCAGTACTTC.

The J gene is TRBJ2-3, the V gene TRBV5-1; perhaps TRBD2 as D (5 bases). CDR3 length: 16 amino acids. CDR1 is SGHRS and CDR2 is YFSETQ in the germline V gene. Trimming pared 0 bases from V and 6 bases from J, leaving 17 bases between. The CDR3 coding sequence is TGCGCCAGCAGCTTGGGCGAGGGTAGTACGGGCGATACGCAGTATTTT. Protein: CASSLGEGSTGDTQYF.

V gene TRBV7-9 combines with J gene TRBJ2-1; 7 nucleotides line up with TRBD1. The length of the CDR3 is 16 residues. With 5 bases clipped from V and 7 bases from J, the junction kept 14 bases outside the gene matches. Germline CDR1 is SEHNR and CDR2 is FQNEAQ (reference sequence). The CDR3 coding sequence is TGTGCCAGCAGCAGCCTTGAGGGGGCAAGGTTAAATGAGCAGTTCTTC. Its protein is CASSSLEGARLNEQFF.

This chain links TRBV12-5 with TRBJ2-3, with TRBD2 identical over 12 bases. Germline V CDR1 and CDR2: LGHNT, FRNRAP. V trimming: 0 bases; J trimming: 4 bases; junction bases outside the gene matches: 2. The CDR3 consists of 16 residues. The CDR3 bases are TGTGCTAGTGGTTTGGTGCTAGCGGGAGGGCCAGATACGCAGTATTTT. Residues: CASGLVLAGGPDTQYF.

This clone was counted once. The chain has TRBV7-9 and TRBJ2-5; TRBD2 is a possible D gene (6 bases). The CDR3 extends over 15 amino acids. CDR1 and CDR2 from the germline V gene are SEHNR and FQNEAQ (reference sequence). The V end lost 5 bases, the J end lost 2 bases, and 15 bases lay between the germline ends. The CDR3 here is CASSTGLLIQETQYF. Here the CDR3 DNA reads TGTGCCAGCAGCACGGGACTCTTAATTCAAGAGACCCAGTACTTC.

V is TRBV28 and J is TRBJ2-7; a possible D gene is TRBD2 (6 bases). This CDR3 region has 15 residues. Germline V gene lookup returns CDR1 MDHEN and CDR2 SYDVKM. The V gene lost 3 bases and the J gene lost 1 base, with 13 bases spanning the gap. The CDR3 here is CASSFGGGRSYEQYF. CDR3 DNA: TGTGCCAGCAGTTTCGGTGGTGGGAGGTCCTACGAGCAGTACTTC.

This chain joins TRBV27 and TRBJ1-5; possibly TRBD1 for D (6 bases). The germline V gene encodes CDR1 MNHEY and CDR2 SMNVEV (reference sequence). This CDR3 has 14 residues. Between the trimmed V and J ends, which lost 1 base and 5 bases, there was a span of 9 bases. The CDR3 DNA is TGTGCCAGCAGTTTATTGGGGGGGCATCAGCCCCAGCATTTT. This translates into CASSLLGGHQPQHF.

The rearrangement uses TRBV6-1 and TRBJ2-7, with D perhaps matching TRBD1 (6 bases). CDR3 length: 11 residues. The V end lost 5 bases, the J end lost 5 bases, and 7 bases lay between the germline ends. The V gene's germline CDR1 is MNHNS and CDR2 SASEGT. CDR3 nucleotides: TGTGCCAGCAGTACAGGGCACGAGCAGTACTTC. Translated: CASSTGHEQYF.

The rearrangement joins TRBV2 to TRBJ2-3; D call uncertain. Looked up from germline, CDR1 is SNHLY and CDR2 is FYNNEI. V was cut by 6 bases and J by 3 bases, with 10 bases left in between. This CDR3 is 13 amino acids long. The CDR3 loop is CASSALETDTQYF. CDR3 coding DNA: TGTGCCAGCAGCGCCTTGGAGACAGATACGCAGTATTTT.

V gene TRBV4-1 combines with J gene TRBJ1-2, with D possibly matching TRBD1 (5 bases). V lost 5 bases to trimming and J lost 6 bases, with 16 bases between them. There are 14 residues in the CDR3. Germline CDR1 reads MGHRA; CDR2 reads YSYEKL. Here the CDR3 reads CASSESLTGDGYTF. In nucleotides, the CDR3 is TGCGCCAGCAGCGAGAGTCTCACGGGGGATGGCTACACCTTC.

The chain links TRBV5-4 to TRBJ2-2; 7 bases fit TRBD1. Germline V gives CDR1 SGHNT, CDR2 YYREEE (reference sequence). Trimming cost V 5 bases and J 3 bases; bases outside gene matches: 7. The CDR3 contains 15 residues. The CDR3 DNA is TGTGCCAGCAGTCAGACAGGGTATTACACCGGGGAGCTGTTTTTT. Translation: CASSQTGYYTGELFF. Full variable domain (outside the CDR3, taken from reference TRBV5-4 and TRBJ2-2): ETGVTQSPTHLIKTRGQQVTLRCSSQSGHNTVSWYQQALGQGPQFIFQYYREEENGRGNFPPRFSGLQFPNYSSELNVNALELDDSALYLCASSQTGYYTGELFFGEGSRLTVL.

This clone was detected only a few times. The J gene is TRBJ2-5, the V gene TRBV27, with 8 nucleotides matching TRBD2. Germline trimming cut 8 bases from V and 2 bases from J; bases unmatched to any gene: 4. The CDR3 has 13 residues. Germline lookup yields CDR1 MNHEY and CDR2 SMNVEV (reference sequence). This CDR3 reads CASHLAGQETQYF. CDR3 DNA sequence: TGTGCCAGCCATTTAGCGGGACAAGAGACCCAGTACTTC.

The chain combines TRBV7-6 with TRBJ2-7; D possibly corresponds to TRBD1 (5 bases). V was trimmed by 4 bases and J by 1 base, leaving 14 bases between them. The CDR3 is 15 residues long. Germline loops: CDR1 SGHVS, CDR2 FNYEAQ. The chain's CDR3 is CASSSETGSSYEQYF. The CDR3 region has the DNA TGTGCCAGCAGCTCGGAAACAGGTTCGTCCTACGAGCAGTACTTC.

The chain has TRBV4-1 and TRBJ2-7, with D perhaps TRBD1 (6 bases). Germline V gene data show CDR1 as MGHRA and CDR2 as YSYEKL. The CDR3 is 15 amino acids. V lost 1 base and J lost 2, with 12 bases in between. The CDR3 nucleotides are TGCGCCAGCAGCCAAGGTCGACAGGCCGCCTACGAGCAGTACTTC. As protein: CASSQGRQAAYEQYF.

This rearrangement joins TRBV30 to TRBJ2-1; the D gene is possibly TRBD2 (6 bases). Germline-derived CDR1 and CDR2 are GTSNPN and SVGIG (reference sequence). This CDR3 spans 13 amino acids. The V end was cut by 1 base, the J end by 7 bases, with 11 bases between. CDR3 in DNA: TGTGCCTGGAGTGGTCTAGCGCAAAATGAGCAGTTCTTC. The encoded protein is CAWSGLAQNEQFF.

This chain uses TRBV5-5 with TRBJ2-2; 8 nucleotides align to TRBD2. Germline V gene lookup returns CDR1 SGHKS and CDR2 YYEKEE (reference sequence). There are 17 residues in the CDR3. The V segment lost 3 bases and the J segment 4 bases; nucleotides outside the gene matches: 11. The CDR3 spells CASSYSGSGRRTGELFF. The CDR3 nucleotides are TGTGCCAGCAGCTACTCTGGCAGCGGGAGACGCACCGGGGAGCTGTTTTTT.

The rearrangement links TRBV27 to TRBJ2-7, with 11 positions matching TRBD2. Germline-derived CDR1 and CDR2 are MNHEY and SMNVEV (reference sequence). The CDR3 spans 15 residues. Losses at the gene ends were 3 bases for V and 1 base for J; bases not matched to a gene: 2. The CDR3 nucleotides are TGTGCCAGCAGTTTCGGACTAGCGGGTTCCTACGAGCAGTACTTC. It translates to CASSFGLAGSYEQYF.

V gene TRBV4-2 combines with J gene TRBJ2-1; the match to TRBD2 covers 8 bases. This CDR3 has 17 residues. V was clipped by 0 bases and J by 4 bases; unmatched bases: 8. CDR1 and CDR2 (germline): LGHNA, YNFKEQ. CDR3 loop: CASSQDDISGRYNEQFF. The DNA of the CDR3 is TGTGCCAGCAGCCAAGATGATATAAGCGGGAGATACAATGAGCAGTTCTTC.

This sequence joins TRBV18 and TRBJ2-7; the match to TRBD2 covers 14 bases. CDR1 and CDR2 (germline): KGHSH, LQKENI. V lost 3 bases, J lost 6 bases, and 1 base stayed unmatched. This CDR3 region has 14 residues. In DNA, the CDR3 is TGTGCCAGCTCACCGGGACTAGCGGGAGTCGAGCAGTACTTC. Its translation is CASSPGLAGVEQYF.

The chain joins TRBV25-1 to TRBJ2-3; 8 bases map to TRBD1. The J segment lost 6 bases and the V segment lost 4 bases, leaving 12 bases of the junction unmatched. CDR1 and CDR2 (germline): MGHDK, SYGVNS. CDR3 length: 16 residues. The CDR3 loop reads CASSGQGTIITDTQYF. In nucleotides, the CDR3 is TGTGCCAGCAGTGGACAGGGGACCATTATAACGGATACGCAGTATTTT.

This chain uses TRBV19 with TRBJ1-4; D call uncertain. This CDR3 region has 13 residues. Germline loops: CDR1 LNHDA, CDR2 SQIVND (reference sequence). Trimming took off 0 bases at V and 8 bases at J, with 7 bases between the two ends. CDR3 amino acids: CASSIDFSEKLFF. The CDR3 coding sequence is TGTGCCAGTAGTATAGATTTTAGCGAAAAACTGTTTTTT. Using reference TRBV19 and TRBJ1-4 for the parts outside the CDR3, the full variable domain is DGGITQSPKYLFRKEGQNVTLSCEQNLNHDAMYWYRQDPGQGLRLIYYSQIVNDFQKGDIAEGYSVSREKKESFPLTVTSAQKNPTAFYLCASSIDFSEKLFFGSGTQLSVL.

In its sample, this clone was seen once. The chain recombines TRBV28 with TRBJ2-7, with 7 bases lining up with TRBD2. After removal of 5 bases from V and 4 bases from J, the junction contained 14 bases not matched to a gene. Germline values: CDR1 MDHEN, CDR2 SYDVKM. The CDR3 runs to 16 residues. DNA of the CDR3: TGTGCCAGCAGTCTATACGGGGTGCGGGAGAGTTACGAGCAGTACTTC. Translated: CASSLYGVRESYEQYF.

The gene calls are TRBV19 and TRBJ2-2; TRBD2 agrees at 8 bases. V lost 5 bases to trimming and J lost 3 bases; unmatched junction nucleotides: 5. Germline V CDR1 and CDR2: LNHDA, SQIVND (reference sequence). CDR3 length equals 15 residues. CDR3 region: CASSREREHTGELFF. CDR3 sequence (DNA): TGTGCCAGTAGTCGCGAGCGGGAGCACACCGGGGAGCTGTTTTTT.

The gene calls are TRBV29-1 and TRBJ1-2; no firm D call. Deletions cut 0 bases from V and 4 bases from J, with 12 bases between. Per the germline V gene, CDR1 is SQVTM and CDR2 is ANQGSEA. CDR3 length: 14 residues. CDR3 DNA: TGCAGCGTTGAAGATCAGGAGGGAGGCTATGGCTACACCTTC. This gives the protein CSVEDQEGGYGYTF.

The chain combines TRBV19 with TRBJ2-2, with D possibly being TRBD1 (6 bases). Trimming stripped 3 bases from V and 4 bases from J, with 9 bases between. The germline V gene has CDR1 LNHDA and CDR2 SQIVND (reference sequence). This CDR3 comprises 14 residues. The CDR3 sequence is CASSITGFTGELFF. The CDR3 DNA is TGTGCCAGTAGTATTACAGGGTTCACCGGGGAGCTGTTTTTT. Full variable domain (rest looked up from reference TRBV19 and TRBJ2-2): DGGITQSPKYLFRKEGQNVTLSCEQNLNHDAMYWYRQDPGQGLRLIYYSQIVNDFQKGDIAEGYSVSREKKESFPLTVTSAQKNPTAFYLCASSITGFTGELFFGEGSRLTVL.